Listed here is a single TCR beta chain. The same CDR3 also results from other DNA sequences found in this sample. The source of the sample is a study of shared clonotypes between healthy human individuals. Study context: Donors consisted of a couple of women and three men between 18 and 49.

The germline V gene encodes CDR1 MDHEN and CDR2 SYDVKM. Deletions cut 3 bases from V and 0 bases from J, with 9 bases between. There are 15 residues in the CDR3. Investigators divided CD4+ cells into CD45RA+ naive and CD45RA-negative memory subsets. The assay was immunoSEQ multiplex PCR, and TCRdb's table has in-frame clones only and misses some. The data hold over a million clones, with approximately 78% observed a single time. The specimen sequenced was memory CD4+ T cells from PBMCs. Subset defined: CD45RA-negative fraction. The TCR comes from a man aged 18 to 30 in good health. Some clones in this sample may be carry-over from other donors' samples. This chain uses TRBV28 with TRBJ1-3, with D unclear. DNA of the CDR3: TGTGCCAGCAGTTTCGGCAGCCCCTCTGGAAACACCATATATTTT. Protein product: CASSFGSPSGNTIYF.